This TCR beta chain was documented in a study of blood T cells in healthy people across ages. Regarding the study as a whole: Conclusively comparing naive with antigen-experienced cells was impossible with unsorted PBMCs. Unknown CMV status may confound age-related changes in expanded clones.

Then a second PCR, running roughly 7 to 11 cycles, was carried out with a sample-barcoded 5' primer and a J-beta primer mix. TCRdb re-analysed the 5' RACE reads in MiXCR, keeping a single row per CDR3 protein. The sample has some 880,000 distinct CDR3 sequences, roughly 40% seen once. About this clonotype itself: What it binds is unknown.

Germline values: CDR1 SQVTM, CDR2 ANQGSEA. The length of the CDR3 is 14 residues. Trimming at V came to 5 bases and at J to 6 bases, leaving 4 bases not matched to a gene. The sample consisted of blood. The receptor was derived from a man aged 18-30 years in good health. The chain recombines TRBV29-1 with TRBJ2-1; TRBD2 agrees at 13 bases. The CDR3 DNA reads TGCAGCGTTCGAGGACTAGCGGGAGTCAATGAGCAGTTCTTC. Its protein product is CSVRGLAGVNEQFF.